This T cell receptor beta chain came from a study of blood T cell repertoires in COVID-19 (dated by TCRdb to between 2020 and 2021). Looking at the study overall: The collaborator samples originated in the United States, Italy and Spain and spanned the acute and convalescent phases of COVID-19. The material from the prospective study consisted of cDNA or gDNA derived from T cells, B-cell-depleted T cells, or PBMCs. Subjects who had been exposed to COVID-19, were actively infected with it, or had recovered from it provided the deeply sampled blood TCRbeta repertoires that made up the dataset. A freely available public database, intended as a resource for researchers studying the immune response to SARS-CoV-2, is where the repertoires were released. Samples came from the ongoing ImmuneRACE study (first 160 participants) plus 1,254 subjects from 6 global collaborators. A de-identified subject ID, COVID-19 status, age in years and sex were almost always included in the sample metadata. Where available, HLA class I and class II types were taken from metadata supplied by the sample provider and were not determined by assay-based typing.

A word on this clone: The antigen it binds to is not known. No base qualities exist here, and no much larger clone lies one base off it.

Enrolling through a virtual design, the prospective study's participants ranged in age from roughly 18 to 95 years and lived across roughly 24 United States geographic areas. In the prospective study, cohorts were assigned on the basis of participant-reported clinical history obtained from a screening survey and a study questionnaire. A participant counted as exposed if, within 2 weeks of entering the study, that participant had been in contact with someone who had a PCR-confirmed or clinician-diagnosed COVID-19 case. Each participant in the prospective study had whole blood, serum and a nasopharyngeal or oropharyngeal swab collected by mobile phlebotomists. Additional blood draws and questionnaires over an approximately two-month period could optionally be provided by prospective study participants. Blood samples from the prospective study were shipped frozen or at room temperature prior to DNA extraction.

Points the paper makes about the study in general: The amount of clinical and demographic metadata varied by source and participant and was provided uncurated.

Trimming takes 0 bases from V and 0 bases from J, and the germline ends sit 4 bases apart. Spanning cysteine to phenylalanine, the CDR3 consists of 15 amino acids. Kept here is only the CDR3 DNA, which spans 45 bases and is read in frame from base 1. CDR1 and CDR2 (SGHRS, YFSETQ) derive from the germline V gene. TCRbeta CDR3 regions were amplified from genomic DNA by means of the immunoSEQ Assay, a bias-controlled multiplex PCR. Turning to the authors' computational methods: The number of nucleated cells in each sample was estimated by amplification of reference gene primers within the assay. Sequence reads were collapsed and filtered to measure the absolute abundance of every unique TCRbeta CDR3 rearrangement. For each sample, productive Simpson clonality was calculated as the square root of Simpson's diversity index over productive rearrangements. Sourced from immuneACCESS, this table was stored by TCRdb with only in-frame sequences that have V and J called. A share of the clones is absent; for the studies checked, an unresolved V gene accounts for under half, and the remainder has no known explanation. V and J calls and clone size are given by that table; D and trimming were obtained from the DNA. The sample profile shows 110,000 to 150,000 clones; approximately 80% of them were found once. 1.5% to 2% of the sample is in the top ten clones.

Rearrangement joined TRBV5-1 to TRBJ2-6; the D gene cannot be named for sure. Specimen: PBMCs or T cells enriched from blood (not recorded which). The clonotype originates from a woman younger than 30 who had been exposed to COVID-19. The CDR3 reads CASSLGLSGANVLTF. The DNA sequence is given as TGCGCCAGCAGCTTGGGGCTCTCTGGGGCCAACGTCCTGACTTTC.